The clone carrying this TCR beta chain has at least ten counts. Antigen: not known. The data derive from a study of CD8 T cells in ankylosing spondylitis. Via MiXCR, TCRdb re-called the 5' RACE reads, giving one row per CDR3 protein. The sample yields some 240,000 distinct CDR3 sequences, about 9.1% seen once. Study-wide points: A motif of roughly eight highly homologous TCR beta variants was seen as apparently characteristic of ankylosing spondylitis blood. Reported data indicate significant enrichment of disease-linked clones within matched ankylosing spondylitis synovial fluid. Some of these motif variants have turned up before, in reports on reactive arthritis synovial fluid and blood.

This receptor was taken from a male donor with ankylosing spondylitis or in good health (not recorded which). Sequencing was done on a sample of blood, either unsorted or a sorted T cell fraction (not recorded which).

The DNA for the CDR3 is TGTGCCACCAGCAGAGGACAGGCCAACACCGGGGAGCTGTTTTTT. It codes for CATSRGQANTGELFF. This chain links TRBV15 with TRBJ2-2; perhaps TRBD1 as D (6 bases). The germline V gene encodes CDR1 LNHNV and CDR2 YYDKDF (reference sequence). The CDR3 is 15 amino acids. Trimming left V 1 base short and J 2 bases short, with 8 bases between.